The rows below give T cell receptor beta chains drawn from one sample of a study of blood T cells in healthy people across ages. TCRdb analysed the 5' RACE reads with MiXCR anew, one entry per CDR3 protein. The sample contains 1.4 million to 1.5 million distinct CDR3 sequences, approximately 42% of which appear only once. Sequencing input: blood. The receptors shown here come from a woman aged 18 to 35 in good health. Each CDR3 is given with its conserved first and last residue. Fields, in order: V gene, clone size, CDR3 protein. The size of a clone is reported for some rows only, either as once, few or many, or as a class for expanded clones.

>TRBV10-2|NA
CATITSGGWNEQFF
>TRBV5-1|few
CASSPSPAYEQYF
>TRBV7-2|few
CASSRGFNNEQFF
>TRBV20-1|NA
CSARDVGVYGYTF
>TRBV27|NA
CASSGRPSYEQYF
>TRBV29-1|many
CSVEQGLGETQYF
>TRBV28|NA
CASSDIGGGEDTQYF
>TRBV27|NA
CASSLAGTAGEQYF
>TRBV20-1|NA
CSARIRGVGTYNEQFF
>TRBV12-3/TRBV12-4|NA
CASSFWGIAGLDEQFF
>TRBV6-1|NA
CASSEATGQPYEQYF
>TRBV3-1|NA
CASSEGGAGGPNTGELFF
>TRBV7-9|few
CASSDYEQFF
>TRBV20-1|NA
CSARESTYEQYF
>TRBV18|NA
CASSPQEEETQYF
>TRBV29-1|many
CSVRGHNEQFF
>TRBV2|few
CASSDGRGGQETQYF
>TRBV2|NA
CATKAGGYSYNEQYF